The source of this T cell receptor (beta chain) is a study of tumor and adjacent non-tumor tissue in lung cancer. This CDR3 is built from 13 residues. CDR1 is DFQATT and CDR2 is SNEGSKA in the germline V gene (reference sequence). Trimming stripped 2 bases from V and 4 bases from J, with 12 bases between. The library came from three nested PCR rounds adapted from ARM-PCR protocols. From the multiplex PCR reads, TCRdb called clonotypes with MiXCR, one entry per CDR3 protein. The sample has approximately 62,000 distinct CDR3 sequences, around 64% seen once. This sample's RNA came from whole unsorted tissue. Distant lung tissue was collected more than 3 cm away from the tumor edge.

What was sequenced was distant non-tumor lung tissue. The J gene is TRBJ2-7, the V gene TRBV20-1; no clear D gene. This TCR came from a man between 65 and 80 years old with non-small cell lung cancer. CDR3 loop: CSARLGTGYEQYF. For the CDR3, the DNA is TGCAGTGCTAGATTGGGAACTGGTTACGAGCAGTACTTC.